The clone carrying this T cell receptor (beta chain) was seen a handful of times. Its antigen is undetermined. This record belongs to a study of a mutant IDH1 vaccine in newly diagnosed glioma. Study overall: The treated population exhibited a male proportion of about 62%, a female proportion of 37.5%, and a mean age of roughly 39 years. Study-level findings and limits: Vaccine-induced responses were seen in less than 95% of patients, spanning several MHC alleles.

Produced via immunoSEQ multiplex PCR; TCRdb's table is partial and in-frame only. Of approximately 70,000 clones listed, 79% are singletons. This sample's time point: baseline, week 1 (first vaccination visit). Treatment noted: pre-vaccination baseline after standard-of-care therapy. Astrocytomas that were new, WHO grade 3 or 4, IDH1-mutant and ATRX-lost were present in the donors. Looked up from germline, CDR1 is SNHLY and CDR2 is FYNNEI. The CDR3 runs 12 residues. Trimming removed 4 bases at V and 5 bases at J, with 6 bases between. The J gene is TRBJ1-5, the V gene TRBV2; no clear D. The sample in question was PBMCs, obtained from a glioma patient treated with radiotherapy, temozolomide or both. The receptor's source is a man aged 45 to 65 with glioma. This chain's CDR3 is CASSGEDQPQHF. CDR3 coding DNA: TGTGCCAGCAGTGGAGAGGATCAGCCCCAGCATTTT.